A single sample gave rise to the 17 T cell receptor beta chains below, sequenced in a study of T cell responses to AZD1222 COVID-19 vaccine. Using immunoSEQ multiplex PCR, the repertoire was profiled, and TCRdb retains in-frame clones only, with some absent. The table records 120,000 or so clones, 70% to 90% of them present only once. The sample in question was peripheral blood, obtained on day 0 of AZD1222 vaccination. The receptor set was obtained from an adult in good health.

CDR3 amino acids: CASSRMGTEAFF. CDR3 bases: TGCGCCAGCAGTCGGATGGGCACTGAAGCTTTCTTT. The V call is TRBV4-1, the J call TRBJ1-1; D is uncertain. V lost 6 bases and J 4 bases, leaving 9 bases between the germline ends. CDR3 size: 12 residues. Germline V gene sequence: CDR1 MGHRA, CDR2 YSYEKL.

In its sample, this clone was seen once. The rearrangement uses TRBV10-3 and TRBJ1-2; D is perhaps TRBD1 (5 bases). The germline gives CDR1 ENHRY, CDR2 SYGVKD. Trimming removed 4 bases at V and 8 bases at J, with 14 bases between. This CDR3 comprises 13 residues. The DNA of the CDR3 is TGTGCCATCAGTGTAGACAGCCGAAGAGGCTACACCTTC. Protein product: CAISVDSRRGYTF.

The chain has TRBV9 and TRBJ2-1, with D uncertain. The CDR3 loop spans 13 amino acids. CDR1 and CDR2 (germline): SGDLS, YYNGEE. The V end was cut by 1 base, the J end by 7 bases, with 9 bases between. CDR3: CASSVRSGNEQFF. The CDR3 nucleotides read TGTGCCAGCAGCGTACGTTCTGGGAATGAGCAGTTCTTC.

V gene TRBV12-3 or TRBV12-4 combines with J gene TRBJ1-4; possibly TRBD1 for D (6 bases). This CDR3 is 13 amino acids long. V lost 8 bases to trimming and J lost 5 bases, with 12 bases between them. Here the CDR3 DNA reads TGTGCCAGCGAACAGGGATCCAATGAAAAACTGTTTTTT. Residues: CASEQGSNEKLFF.

The chain has TRBV11-2 and TRBJ2-5; 10 bases agree with TRBD2. This CDR3 contains 18 residues. V shed 1 base, J shed 1 base, and the junction held 9 bases outside the gene matches. Germline CDR1 reads SGHAT; CDR2 reads FQNNGV. DNA of the CDR3: TGTGCCAGCAGCTTAGGTTTCAGCGGGGGGGCCTTCCAAGAGACCCAGTACTTC. Translation: CASSLGFSGGAFQETQYF. Together with reference TRBV11-2 and TRBJ2-5, the CDR3 gives the full variable domain: EAGVAQSPRYKIIEKRQSVAFWCNPISGHATLYWYQQILGQGPKLLIQFQNNGVVDDSQLPKDRFSAERLKGVDSTLKIQPAKLEDSAVYLCASSLGFSGGAFQETQYFGPGTRLLVL.

The chain uses TRBV7-9 and TRBJ2-7, with D perhaps TRBD1 (5 bases). The length of the CDR3 is 14 residues. V lost 3 bases to trimming and J lost 2 bases, with 11 bases between them. Germline assignment: CDR1 SEHNR and CDR2 FQNEAQ (reference sequence). CDR3 DNA sequence: TGTGCCAGCAGCTTTTTTGGGGCAACCTACGAGCAGTACTTC. Amino acids: CASSFFGATYEQYF.

The gene calls are TRBV11-2 and TRBJ1-1, with no clear D. The V gene's germline CDR1 is SGHAT and CDR2 FQNNGV. This CDR3 is built from 16 residues. The ends were cut back, 1 base at V and 4 bases at J, with 16 bases in the middle. The DNA for the CDR3 is TGTGCCAGCAGCTTAGGCCATCGGCGCGAGGGCACTGAAGCTTTCTTT. Translated, it gives CASSLGHRREGTEAFF.

This chain uses TRBV11-3 with TRBJ1-1, with 7 bases fitting TRBD1. V was pared by 5 bases and J by 6 bases, with 12 bases of the junction left unmatched. Germline CDR1 is SGHNT and CDR2 is YENEEA. The CDR3 has 15 residues. CDR3 bases: TGTGCCAGCAGCGGCTACAGGGGTGTAAGTCCTGAAGCTTTCTTT. Amino acid sequence: CASSGYRGVSPEAFF.

The chain joins TRBV28 to TRBJ2-3; D is perhaps TRBD2 (6 bases). The germline V gene encodes CDR1 MDHEN and CDR2 SYDVKM. The CDR3 has 12 amino acids. Trimming took off 1 base at V and 9 bases at J, with 8 bases between the two ends. This CDR3 reads CASSLSGATQYF. The DNA for the CDR3 is TGTGCCAGCAGTTTATCGGGAGCCACGCAGTATTTT.

The chain combines TRBV7-2 with TRBJ2-5; 8 bases are a match to TRBD2. CDR1 SGHTA and CDR2 FQGNSA come from the germline V gene. The CDR3 consists of 15 residues. Unmatched junction bases numbered 4, after V lost 2 bases and J lost 2 bases. The CDR3 loop reads CASSLSGGVQETQYF. Written as DNA, the CDR3 is TGTGCCAGCAGCTTATCGGGGGGGGTGCAAGAGACCCAGTACTTC.

The chain employs TRBV9 and TRBJ2-3; D tentatively reads TRBD1 or TRBD2 (5 bases each). Germline V gene lookup returns CDR1 SGDLS and CDR2 YYNGEE. This CDR3 spans 14 amino acids. The V end was cut by 4 bases, the J end by 4 bases, with 13 bases between. CDR3 nucleotide sequence: TGTGCCAGCAGCCCGGGGCTAGTTCCAGATACGCAGTATTTT. It translates to CASSPGLVPDTQYF.

This clone was seen many times. CDR3 sequence (DNA): TGCGCCAGCAGCCAAGGTCGGGGGGCGTCCTCTGGGGAGCTGTTTTTT. Protein: CASSQGRGASSGELFF. The chain has TRBV4-1 and TRBJ2-2; possibly TRBD2 for D (7 bases). Germline V gene lookup returns CDR1 MGHRA and CDR2 YSYEKL. This CDR3 region has 16 residues. V lost 1 base to trimming and J lost 8 bases, with 17 bases between them.

This rearrangement joins TRBV7-2 to TRBJ1-5; 7 bases line up with TRBD1. V lost 5 bases, J lost 5 bases, and 3 bases stayed unmatched. This CDR3 has 13 residues. The germline V gene has CDR1 SGHTA and CDR2 FQGNSA. CDR3 protein: CASSTQGDQPQHF. CDR3 nucleotide sequence: TGTGCCAGCAGCACGCAGGGGGATCAGCCCCAGCATTTT. Drawing the rest from reference TRBV7-2 and TRBJ1-5, the complete variable domain is GAGVSQSPSNKVTEKGKDVELRCDPISGHTALYWYRQSLGQGLEFLIYFQGNSAPDKSGLPSDRFSAERTGGSVSTLTIQRTQQEDSAVYLCASSTQGDQPQHFGDGTRLSIL.

The V call is TRBV6-2 or TRBV6-3, the J call TRBJ2-7; D ambiguous. The V and J ends lost 0 bases and 5 bases respectively, with 20 bases between them. This CDR3 is built from 17 residues. Per germline, CDR1 MNHEY and CDR2 SVGEGT. CDR3 region: CASSYSPSRNSIHEQYF. Written as DNA, the CDR3 is TGTGCCAGCAGTTACTCGCCGTCGCGAAATAGCATTCACGAGCAGTACTTC.

This clone was detected only once. The V gene is TRBV19, the J gene TRBJ2-3; 10 nucleotides align to TRBD2. CDR1 and CDR2 (germline): LNHDA, SQIVND (reference sequence). The CDR3 runs to 15 residues. J lost 1 base, V lost 6 bases, and 4 bases had no gene match. The CDR3 protein is CASRLAGLGTDTQYF. CDR3 coding DNA: TGTGCCAGTAGACTAGCGGGACTCGGCACAGATACGCAGTATTTT. Full variable domain (missing parts from reference TRBV19 and TRBJ2-3): DGGITQSPKYLFRKEGQNVTLSCEQNLNHDAMYWYRQDPGQGLRLIYYSQIVNDFQKGDIAEGYSVSREKKESFPLTVTSAQKNPTAFYLCASRLAGLGTDTQYFGPGTRLTVL.

The chain has TRBV19 and TRBJ2-1; 9 bases are shared with TRBD2. V shed 10 bases, J shed 8 bases, and the junction held 15 bases outside the gene matches. There are 15 residues in the CDR3. Germline V lookup: CDR1 LNHDA, CDR2 SQIVND (reference sequence). CDR3 loop: CATSLTSGWVDEQFF. The CDR3 nucleotides are TGTGCCACCTCCCTTACTAGCGGGTGGGTCGATGAGCAGTTCTTC.

The CDR3 region is CASSSSGAGGSEQFF. The CDR3 region has the DNA TGTGCCAGCAGCTCCTCTGGAGCGGGGGGAAGTGAGCAGTTCTTC. The J gene is TRBJ2-1, the V gene TRBV7-9; 9 nucleotides align to TRBD2. The V gene's germline CDR1 is SEHNR and CDR2 FQNEAQ (reference sequence). The CDR3 extends over 15 amino acids. Trimming at V came to 4 bases and at J to 9 bases, leaving 10 bases not matched to a gene. Using reference TRBV7-9 and TRBJ2-1 for the parts outside the CDR3, the full variable domain is DTGVSQNPRHKITKRGQNVTFRCDPISEHNRLYWYRQTLGQGPEFLTYFQNEAQLEKSRLLSDRFSAERPKGSFSTLEIQRTEQGDSAMYLCASSSSGAGGSEQFFGPGTRLTVL.